This TCR beta chain emerged from a study of shared clonotypes between healthy human individuals. Whole-study findings and limits: All-four-donor shared clonotypes had higher generation probabilities than non-shared clonotypes did.

Clones were sequenced by immunoSEQ multiplex PCR, and TCRdb holds only the in-frame ones, with some missing. The sample lists some 2,400,000 clones, approximately 94% occurring once. A CD45RA+ naive subset and a CD45RA-negative memory subset were split from CD4+ cells. Trimming stripped 2 bases from V and 16 bases from J, with 24 bases between. This CDR3 is built from 15 residues. Germline-derived CDR1 and CDR2 are MNHNS and SASEGT. This clone was counted once. Its antigen is undetermined. The source of this sequence is a man younger than 35 in good health. The chain carries TRBV6-1 and TRBJ1-5; tentatively, D is TRBD1 (6 bases). The sequencing input was naive CD4+ T cells sorted from blood. Noted subset: CD45RA+ positively selected. CDR3: CASSETTGLSLFRHF. CDR3 in DNA: TGTGCCAGCAGTGAAACGACAGGTCTCTCCCTTTTTCGTCATTTT.